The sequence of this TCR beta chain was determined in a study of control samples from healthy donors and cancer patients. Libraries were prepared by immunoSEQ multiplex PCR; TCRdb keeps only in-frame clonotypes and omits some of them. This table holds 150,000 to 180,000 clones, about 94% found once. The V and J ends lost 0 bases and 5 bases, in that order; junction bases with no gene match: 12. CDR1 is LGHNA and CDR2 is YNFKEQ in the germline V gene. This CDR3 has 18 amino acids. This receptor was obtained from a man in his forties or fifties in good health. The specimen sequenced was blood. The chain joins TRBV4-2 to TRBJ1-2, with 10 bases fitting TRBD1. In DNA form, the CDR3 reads TGTGCCAGCAGCCAAGAGCGGGACAGGGGCCTAAAGAAATATGGCTACACCTTC. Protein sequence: CASSQERDRGLKKYGYTF.